A selection of T cell receptor beta chains follows, all from one sample in a study of T cell changes during pregnancy in multiple sclerosis. Generated by immunoSEQ multiplex PCR, the TCRdb table keeps only in-frame clones and is missing some. The table shows about 100,000 clones, with about nine tenths occurring only once. Sequencing used peripheral blood, obtained in the second trimester of pregnancy. The receptor set was obtained from a female donor in good health, enrolled as a control in a pregnancy study. CDR3s include the opening cysteine and the closing phenylalanine or tryptophan. A D gene is named only where the DNA matches it firmly. Expanded clones get a size class; other rows say once, few or many, or leave the size out.

CDR3 protein,CDR3 DNA,J gene,D gene,clone size,V gene
CASSTTGAPDTQYF,TGTGCCAGTAGTACTACAGGGGCCCCAGATACGCAGTATTTT,TRBJ2-3,TRBD1,.,TRBV19
CASSYPLAGSYNEQFF,TGCGCCAGCAGCTACCCCTTAGCGGGGTCCTACAATGAGCAGTTCTTC,TRBJ2-1,TRBD2,.,TRBV5-1
CASSIGPGQASGYTF,TGTGCCAGTAGTATCGGTCCGGGACAGGCGTCGGGCTACACCTTC,TRBJ1-2,TRBD1,.,TRBV19
CASSFNGGAETQYF,TGTGCCAGCAGTTTCAATGGAGGGGCGGAGACCCAGTACTTC,TRBJ2-5,.,.,TRBV27
CASSLDALPQETQYF,TGCGCCAGCAGCTTGGACGCCCTACCCCAAGAGACCCAGTACTTC,TRBJ2-5,.,.,TRBV5-1
CASSLYTGSSGELFF,TGTGCCAGCTCCCTGTATACAGGGTCGTCCGGGGAGCTGTTTTTT,TRBJ2-2,.,once,TRBV18
CASRGQGANGVNEQFF,TGTGCCAGCAGGGGACAGGGGGCCAATGGAGTTAATGAGCAGTTCTTC,TRBJ2-1,TRBD1,.,TRBV6-6
CAGGVTGGSYNEQFF,TGTGCCGGGGGGGTTACCGGGGGATCCTACAATGAGCAGTTCTTC,TRBJ2-1,TRBD2,.,TRBV2
CASSSDRGPYNEQFF,TGTGCCAGCAGCTCCGACAGGGGCCCCTACAATGAGCAGTTCTTC,TRBJ2-1,TRBD1,.,TRBV14
CASSLGVSDQPQHF,TGCGCCAGCAGCTTGGGGGTTAGCGATCAGCCCCAGCATTTT,TRBJ1-5,.,.,TRBV5-1
CASSSGGLNEQFF,TGTGCCAGCAGCTCCGGAGGACTAAATGAGCAGTTCTTC,TRBJ2-1,.,.,TRBV7-7
CASSQELAGGKLFF,TGTGCCAGCAGCCAAGAGTTGGCAGGGGGCAAACTGTTTTTT,TRBJ1-4,TRBD1,once,TRBV14
CASTTVMGAGYGYTF,TGTGCCAGCACCACGGTTATGGGGGCAGGCTATGGCTACACCTTC,TRBJ1-2,.,.,TRBV6-5
CASSEQGARTEAFF,TGTGCCAGCAGTGAACAGGGGGCAAGGACTGAAGCTTTCTTT,TRBJ1-1,TRBD1,.,TRBV2
CASSSLSGTGNTGELFF,TGTGCCAGCAGCTCACTCTCCGGGACAGGGAACACCGGGGAGCTGTTTTTT,TRBJ2-2,TRBD1,.,TRBV7-8
CASSWDTYEQYF,TGTGCCAGCAGTTGGGACACCTACGAGCAGTACTTC,TRBJ2-7,.,once,TRBV7-2
CASSPLAESTDTQYF,TGTGCCAGCAGTCCGCTAGCGGAGAGCACAGATACGCAGTATTTT,TRBJ2-3,TRBD2,.,TRBV14
CASSPRGASGSLEQFF,TGTGCCAGTAGCCCCAGGGGGGCTAGCGGGTCACTCGAGCAGTTCTTC,TRBJ2-1,.,.,TRBV19
CASSSRTSGRREQYF,TGTGCCAGCAGTTCCCGGACTAGCGGGAGGCGCGAGCAGTACTTC,TRBJ2-7,TRBD2,.,TRBV6-5
CASSGTPGNTIYF,TGTGCCAGCAGTGGGACACCCGGAAACACCATATATTTT,TRBJ1-3,.,.,TRBV6-1
CASRDGQRYGYTF,TGTGCCAGCAGGGACGGACAGCGTTATGGCTACACCTTC,TRBJ1-2,.,.,TRBV2
CASKRDRGWAEAFF,TGTGCCAGCAAGCGGGACAGGGGATGGGCTGAAGCTTTCTTT,TRBJ1-1,TRBD1,.,TRBV27
CASSQDGGSGDGTDTQYF,TGTGCCAGCAGCCAAGATGGGGGTAGCGGGGACGGCACAGATACGCAGTATTTT,TRBJ2-3,TRBD2,.,TRBV4-2